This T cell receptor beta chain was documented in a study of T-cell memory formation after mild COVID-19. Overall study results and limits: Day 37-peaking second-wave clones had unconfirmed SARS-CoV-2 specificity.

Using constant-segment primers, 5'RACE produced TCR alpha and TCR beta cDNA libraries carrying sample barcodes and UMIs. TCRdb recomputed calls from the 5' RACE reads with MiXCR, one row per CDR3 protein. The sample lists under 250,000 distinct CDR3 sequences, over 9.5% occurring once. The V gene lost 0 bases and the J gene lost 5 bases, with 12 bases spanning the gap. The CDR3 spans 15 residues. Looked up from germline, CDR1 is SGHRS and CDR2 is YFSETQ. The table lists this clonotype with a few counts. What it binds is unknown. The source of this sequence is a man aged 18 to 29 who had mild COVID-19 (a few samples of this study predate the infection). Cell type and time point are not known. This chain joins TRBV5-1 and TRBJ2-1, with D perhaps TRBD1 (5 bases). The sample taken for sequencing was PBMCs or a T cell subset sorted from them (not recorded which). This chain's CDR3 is CASSLVWGPNNEQFF. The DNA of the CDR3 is TGCGCCAGCAGCTTGGTCTGGGGCCCTAACAATGAGCAGTTCTTC.